The 27 T cell receptor beta chains below come from one sample, sequenced in a study of CD8+CD57+ T cells in acquired aplastic anemia. Investigators profiled TCR beta VDJ and CDR3 from genomic DNA template. In TCRdb, the reads were re-called with MiXCR into one record per CDR3 protein. The profile shows around 170,000 distinct CDR3 sequences, under 75% of them singletons. The sequencing sample was made of sorted CD4+, CD8+, or CD8+CD57+ T cells (not recorded which) from PBMCs. The receptor source for this set is a human donor in good health.

This clonotype was recorded once. The chain combines TRBV29-1 with TRBJ1-1, with 9 bases matching TRBD1. J lost 0 bases, V lost 6 bases, and 8 bases had no gene match. The CDR3 contains 15 residues. Germline V gene data show CDR1 as SQVTM and CDR2 as ANQGSEA. The CDR3 here is CSVDDRGFLNTEAFF. In nucleotides, the CDR3 is TGCAGCGTCGATGACAGGGGGTTCCTGAACACTGAAGCTTTCTTT.

To note about this clonotype: A read error may produce the germline difference seen at one junction end. The chain joins TRBV2 to TRBJ2-1; D tentatively reads TRBD1 or TRBD2 (5 bases each). Germline CDR1 and CDR2: SNHLY and FYNNEI. This CDR3 region has 19 residues. The CDR3 here is CTSSDGRDGGRSSYNEQFF. CDR3 DNA sequence: TGTACCAGCAGTGATGGCCGGGACGGCGGACGAAGTTCCTACAATGAGCAGTTCTTC.

This clonotype was seen once. The genes are TRBV19 and TRBJ2-7; D is unclear. This CDR3 is 11 amino acids long. CDR1 and CDR2 from the germline V gene are LNHDA and SQIVND (reference sequence). V lost 4 bases, J lost 4 bases, and 5 bases lay in between. The CDR3 reads CASSNKYEQYF. The DNA for the CDR3 is TGTGCCAGTAGTAACAAGTACGAGCAGTACTTC.

This chain links TRBV7-9 with TRBJ2-7; a weak D match, TRBD2 (7 bases). This CDR3 comprises 12 residues. The ends were cut back, 5 bases at V and 12 bases at J, with 17 bases in the middle. Looked up from germline, CDR1 is SEHNR and CDR2 is FQNEAQ (reference sequence). The CDR3 loop reads CASSPEGGTRYF. CDR3 coding DNA: TGTGCCAGCAGCCCGGAGGGGGGGACGAGGTACTTC.

This chain connects TRBV15 to TRBJ2-1; TRBD2 might be the D (5 bases). This CDR3 contains 16 residues. V gave up 3 bases and J gave up 4 bases, with 16 bases separating them. Germline V lookup: CDR1 LNHNV, CDR2 YYDKDF (reference sequence). The CDR3 region is CATSSSERTLYNEQFF. As DNA, the CDR3 is TGTGCCACCAGCAGCTCCGAGCGGACCCTATACAATGAGCAGTTCTTC.

The rearrangement uses TRBV20-1 and TRBJ2-1, with 15 bases fitting TRBD2. Germline lookup yields CDR1 DFQATT and CDR2 SNEGSKA (reference sequence). The CDR3 length is 16 residues. V gave up 2 bases and J gave up 5 bases; unmatched junction bases: 4. The CDR3, as DNA: TGCAGTGCTAGACCCGGGACTAGCGGGAGGAACAATGAGCAGTTCTTC. Translating gives CSARPGTSGRNNEQFF.

This clonotype was seen more than once but under ten times. The rearrangement uses TRBV20-1 and TRBJ1-1, with D unresolved. V lost 0 bases and J 6 bases, leaving 8 bases between the germline ends. CDR3 size: 12 residues. Germline CDR1 is DFQATT and CDR2 is SNEGSKA (reference sequence). The CDR3 here is CSARDLSPEAFF. In nucleotides, the CDR3 is TGCAGTGCTAGAGATCTTAGCCCTGAAGCTTTCTTT.

This clonotype turned up a few times. A clone one base away is much larger, so this may be a read error. The gene calls are TRBV7-9 and TRBJ1-1; 7 bases line up with TRBD1. CDR3 length: 17 amino acids. CDR1 is SEHNR, CDR2 FQNEAQ, per germline (reference sequence). The V gene end was trimmed by 2 bases and the J gene end by 3 bases; junction bases not matched to a gene: 12. Here the CDR3 DNA reads TGTGCCAGCAGCTTAACCCCCAGGGGGGCCGGGTACACTGAAGCTTTCTTT. Residues: CASSLTPRGAGYTEAFF.

In this sample, this clonotype turned up many times. The chain couples TRBV2 to TRBJ2-7; 10 bases fit TRBD2. CDR1 and CDR2 (germline): SNHLY, FYNNEI. J lost 3 bases, V lost 4 bases, and 9 bases had no gene match. This CDR3 contains 16 residues. CDR3 amino acids: CASSAVGLAGDYEQYF. The CDR3 DNA reads TGTGCCAGCAGTGCCGTGGGGCTAGCGGGGGACTACGAGCAGTACTTC.

The V gene is TRBV9, the J gene TRBJ2-2, with 12 bases identical to TRBD2. The germline gives CDR1 SGDLS, CDR2 YYNGEE. The CDR3 is 17 residues long. The V segment lost 0 bases and the J segment 6 bases; nucleotides outside the gene matches: 6. In DNA, the CDR3 is TGTGCCAGCAGCGTAGTTAAGACTAGCGGGAGCTCCGGGGAGCTGTTTTTT. This sequence encodes CASSVVKTSGSSGELFF.

This clonotype was found many times. The CDR3 loop reads CASSSTGYEQYF. The CDR3 nucleotides are TGTGCCAGCAGTTCGACAGGGTACGAGCAGTACTTC. The chain joins TRBV28 to TRBJ2-7; TRBD1 aligns across 7 bases. The CDR3 has 12 residues. Losses at the gene ends were 4 bases for V and 4 bases for J; bases not matched to a gene: 1. Germline-derived CDR1 and CDR2 are MDHEN and SYDVKM.

The chain employs TRBV5-4 and TRBJ1-2; tentative D call: TRBD1 (6 bases). Trimming cost V 0 bases and J 7 bases, with 19 bases left between them. This CDR3 is built from 16 residues. Germline CDR1 is SGHNT and CDR2 is YYREEE (reference sequence). Here the CDR3 reads CASSLEGVRGTVGYTF. DNA for the CDR3: TGTGCCAGCAGCTTGGAGGGGGTACGGGGAACTGTTGGCTACACCTTC.

With regard to this clonotype: A much larger clone sits a single nucleotide away, making a read error possible. This likely comes from a read error, as the CDR3 has no conserved phenylalanine or tryptophan at its end. This chain links TRBV6-2 or TRBV6-3 with TRBJ1-2; the D is unclear. Looked up from germline, CDR1 is MNHEY and CDR2 is SVGEGT. Deletions cut 2 bases from V and 3 bases from J, with 1 base between. The CDR3 has 11 residues. The CDR3 sequence is CASSYDYGYTL. The DNA of the CDR3 is TGTGCCAGCAGTTACGACTATGGCTACACCCTC.

V gene TRBV9 combines with J gene TRBJ2-2; D gene unclear. V was shortened by 0 bases and J by 4 bases, with 7 bases between the two germline ends. Germline CDR1 SGDLS, CDR2 YYNGEE. This CDR3 is built from 14 residues. The CDR3 DNA sequence: TGTGCCAGCAGCGTAGGCGGCCTCACCGGGGAGCTGTTTTTT. Translating gives CASSVGGLTGELFF. Together with reference TRBV9 and TRBJ2-2, the CDR3 gives the full variable domain: DSGVTQTPKHLITATGQRVTLRCSPRSGDLSVYWYQQSLDQGLQFLIQYYNGEERAKGNILERFSAQQFPDLHSELNLSSLELGDSALYFCASSVGGLTGELFFGEGSRLTVL.

The V call is TRBV6-6, the J call TRBJ1-2, with D unclear. From germline, CDR1 is MNHNY and CDR2 SVGAGI (reference sequence). This CDR3 region has 11 residues. V was trimmed by 2 bases and J by 6 bases, leaving 4 bases between them. This chain's CDR3 is CASSYVNGYTF. In nucleotides, the CDR3 is TGTGCCAGCAGTTACGTTAATGGCTACACCTTC.

This clonotype was found a few times. The chain carries TRBV29-1 and TRBJ1-5; the D gene is possibly TRBD1 (5 bases). This CDR3 is 13 amino acids long. The V end was cut by 4 bases, the J end by 6 bases, with 13 bases between. The germline gives CDR1 SQVTM, CDR2 ANQGSEA. The DNA for the CDR3 is TGCAGCGTTGCTTCGGACACAGGTCAGCCCCAGCATTTT. Translation: CSVASDTGQPQHF.

This rearrangement joins TRBV12-5 to TRBJ2-2; TRBD1 aligns across 8 bases. V was pared by 4 bases and J by 7 bases, with 5 bases of the junction left unmatched. The CDR3 covers 14 residues. Germline CDR1 LGHNT, CDR2 FRNRAP. The CDR3 here is CASGSTGVGGELFF. As DNA, the CDR3 is TGTGCTAGTGGTTCGACAGGGGTGGGCGGGGAGCTGTTTTTT.

Comment on this clonotype: At one end the junction does not follow the germline gene, possibly because of a read error. The genes are TRBV20-1 and TRBJ2-5; a weak D match, TRBD2 (6 bases). Germline V gene data show CDR1 as DFQATT and CDR2 as SNEGSKA (reference sequence). The CDR3 has 13 residues. The CDR3 DNA sequence: TGCGGTGCTAGAGTACTAGCTGGGCTGACCCAGTACTTC. Protein: CGARVLAGLTQYF.

This rearrangement joins TRBV19 to TRBJ2-7; TRBD1 aligns across 11 bases. There are 13 residues in the CDR3. Germline assignment: CDR1 LNHDA and CDR2 SQIVND (reference sequence). Germline trimming cut 6 bases from V and 4 bases from J; bases unmatched to any gene: 2. The DNA for the CDR3 is TGTGCCAGTAGGGACAGGGGGCAATACGAGCAGTACTTC. Residues: CASRDRGQYEQYF.

The genes are TRBV5-1 and TRBJ1-6, with D tentatively TRBD1 (5 bases). From germline, CDR1 is SGHRS and CDR2 YFSETQ. The CDR3 is 15 residues long. V lost 4 bases and J 12 bases, leaving 20 bases between the germline ends. This CDR3 is CASSPNRSREKPLHF. The CDR3 region has the DNA TGCGCCAGCAGCCCAAACAGGAGTAGGGAGAAACCCCTCCACTTT.

This clonotype has at least ten counts. The chain carries TRBV9 and TRBJ2-7; D gene unclear. CDR3 size: 14 residues. CDR1 is SGDLS and CDR2 is YYNGEE in the germline V gene. The V gene lost 0 bases and the J gene lost 2 bases, with 9 bases spanning the gap. The CDR3, as DNA: TGTGCCAGCAGCGTAGGGTCGGGCCCCTACGAGCAGTACTTC. Translation gives CASSVGSGPYEQYF.

This clonotype showed up just once. The genes are TRBV19 and TRBJ1-2; no firm D call. CDR3 size: 12 residues. The V end lost 8 bases, the J end lost 13 bases, and 20 bases lay between the germline ends. Germline values: CDR1 LNHDA, CDR2 SQIVND (reference sequence). The DNA of the CDR3 is TGTGCCAGTGCCGTGCGTGGGATAAGCCCCACCTTC. Translated, it gives CASAVRGISPTF.

The V gene is TRBV24-1, the J gene TRBJ1-5, with no clear D. Germline V gives CDR1 KGHDR, CDR2 SFDVKD. The V and J ends lost 10 bases and 7 bases respectively, with 13 bases between them. The CDR3 loop spans 12 amino acids. This chain's CDR3 is CATGEGRQPQHF. CDR3 coding DNA: TGTGCCACAGGAGAAGGGCGGCAGCCCCAGCATTTT.

This clonotype was counted at least ten times. The chain carries TRBV6-5 and TRBJ2-2; D call uncertain. Germline assignment: CDR1 MNHEY and CDR2 SVGAGI. V was shortened by 0 bases and J by 5 bases, with 4 bases between the two germline ends. This CDR3 has 13 residues. CDR3 amino acids: CASSYSETGELFF. The CDR3 nucleotides are TGTGCCAGCAGTTACTCGGAAACCGGGGAGCTGTTTTTT.

This clonotype was recorded only once. The chain carries TRBV15 and TRBJ2-1; the D gene could be TRBD1 or TRBD2 (5 bases each). The CDR3 has 16 amino acids. The ends were cut back, 3 bases at V and 3 bases at J, with 15 bases in the middle. Germline CDR1 and CDR2: LNHNV and YYDKDF (reference sequence). The CDR3 nucleotides are TGTGCCACCAGCAGTTCCACCGGGACCCGCTACAATGAGCAGTTCTTC. Its translation is CATSSSTGTRYNEQFF. Full variable domain (rest looked up from reference TRBV15 and TRBJ2-1): DAMVIQNPRYQVTQFGKPVTLSCSQTLNHNVMYWYQQKSSQAPKLLFHYYDKDFNNEADTPDNFQSRRPNTSFCFLDIRSPGLGDTAMYLCATSSSTGTRYNEQFFGPGTRLTVL.

This clonotype was seen a handful of times. CDR3: CASSLSTANTDTQYF. The CDR3 DNA is TGTGCCAGCAGTTTATCGACAGCCAACACAGATACGCAGTATTTT. The chain employs TRBV12-3 or TRBV12-4 and TRBJ2-3, with D perhaps matching TRBD1 (5 bases). The CDR3 runs 15 residues. Trimming left V 2 bases short and J 2 bases short, with 11 bases between.

The chain has TRBV10-3 and TRBJ2-5; D not certain. This CDR3 is built from 12 residues. Trimming left V 1 base short and J 5 bases short, with 5 bases between. CDR1 is ENHRY, CDR2 SYGVKD, per germline. The CDR3 DNA reads as TGTGCCATCAGTGAGTTTCGGGAGACCCAGTACTTC. This gives the protein CAISEFRETQYF.